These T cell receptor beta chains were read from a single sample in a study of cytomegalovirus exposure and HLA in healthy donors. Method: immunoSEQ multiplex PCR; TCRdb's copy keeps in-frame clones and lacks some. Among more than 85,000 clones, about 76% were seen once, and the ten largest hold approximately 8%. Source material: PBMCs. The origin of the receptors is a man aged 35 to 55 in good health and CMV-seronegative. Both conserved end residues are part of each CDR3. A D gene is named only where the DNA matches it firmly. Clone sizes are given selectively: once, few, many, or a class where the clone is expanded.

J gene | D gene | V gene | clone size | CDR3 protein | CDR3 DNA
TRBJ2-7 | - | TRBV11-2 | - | CASSLDRVRKPSSYEQYF | TGTGCCAGCAGCTTAGATCGGGTTAGGAAACCCAGCTCCTACGAGCAGTACTTC
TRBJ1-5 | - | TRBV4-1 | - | CASSQEADNQPQHF | TGCGCCAGCAGCCAAGAGGCTGACAATCAGCCCCAGCATTTT
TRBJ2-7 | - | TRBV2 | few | CASSPAYEQYF | TGTGCCAGCAGTCCCGCCTACGAGCAGTACTTC
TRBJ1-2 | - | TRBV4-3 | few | CASSQGRTDGYTF | TGCGCCAGCAGCCAAGGCAGAACAGATGGCTACACCTTC
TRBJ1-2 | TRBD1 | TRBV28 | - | CASIEGGQAGGYTF | TGTGCCAGCATCGAAGGGGGACAGGCTGGGGGCTACACCTTC
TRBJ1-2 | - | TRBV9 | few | CASSVSQAVGYTF | TGTGCCAGCAGCGTATCACAGGCCGTTGGCTACACCTTC
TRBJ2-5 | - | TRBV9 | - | CASSVSRDTPQETQYF | TGTGCCAGCAGCGTGAGCAGGGACACTCCCCAAGAGACCCAGTACTTC
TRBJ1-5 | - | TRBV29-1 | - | CSVDAGGGQPQHF | TGCAGCGTTGATGCGGGGGGCGGTCAGCCCCAGCATTTT
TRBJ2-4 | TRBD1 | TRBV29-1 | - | CSVVAGGRTKNIQYF | TGCAGCGTTGTTGCAGGGGGCAGAACCAAAAACATTCAGTACTTC
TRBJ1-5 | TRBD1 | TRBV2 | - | CASSEAGTGNQPQHF | TGTGCCAGCAGTGAAGCCGGGACAGGGAATCAGCCCCAGCATTTT
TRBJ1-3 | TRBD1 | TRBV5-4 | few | CASSPGTGAIGNTIYF | TGTGCCAGCAGCCCTGGGACAGGCGCTATCGGAAACACCATATATTTT
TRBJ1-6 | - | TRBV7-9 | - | CASSLVGSGSPLHF | TGTGCCAGCAGCTTAGTGGGCTCAGGGTCACCCCTCCACTTT
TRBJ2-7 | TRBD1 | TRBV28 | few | CASSRPGQGAYEQYF | TGTGCCAGCAGCCGACCCGGACAGGGGGCGTACGAGCAGTACTTC
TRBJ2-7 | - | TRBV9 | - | CASSVFTTGTGRPYF | TGTGCCAGCAGCGTGTTCACCACAGGGACCGGCCGGCCGTACTTC
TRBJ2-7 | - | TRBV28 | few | CASSLRGGEYEQYF | TGTGCCAGCAGTTTAAGAGGGGGGGAGTACGAGCAGTACTTC
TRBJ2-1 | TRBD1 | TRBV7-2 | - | CASSPPGQGAYEQFF | TGTGCCAGCAGCCCTCCGGGACAGGGGGCGTATGAGCAGTTCTTC
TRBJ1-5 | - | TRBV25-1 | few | CASSGGAAQPQHF | TGTGCCAGCAGTGGCGGGGCAGCTCAGCCCCAGCATTTT
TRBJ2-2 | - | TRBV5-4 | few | CASSLASGTGELFF | TGTGCCAGCAGCTTAGCTTCAGGCACCGGGGAGCTGTTTTTT
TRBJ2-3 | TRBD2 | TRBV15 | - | CATSSREASSTDTQYF | TGTGCCACCAGCAGTCGGGAGGCCTCTAGCACAGATACGCAGTATTTT
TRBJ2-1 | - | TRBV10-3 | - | CAISAPRKDEQFF | TGTGCCATCAGTGCCCCTAGGAAAGATGAGCAGTTCTTC
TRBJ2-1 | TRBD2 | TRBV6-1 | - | CASIISSGGYNEQFF | TGTGCCAGCATAATTTCTAGCGGGGGCTACAATGAGCAGTTCTTC
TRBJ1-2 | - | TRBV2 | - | CASSEANGVGLYTF | TGTGCCAGCAGTGAAGCGAACGGGGTAGGTCTCTACACCTTC
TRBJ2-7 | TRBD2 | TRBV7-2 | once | CASSLQRDYGGQYF | TGTGCCAGCAGCCTCCAGCGGGATTACGGAGGGCAGTACTTC
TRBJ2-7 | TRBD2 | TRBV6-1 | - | CASSDGDYLAGPYF | TGTGCCAGCAGTGATGGGGACTACCTAGCGGGTCCGTACTTC
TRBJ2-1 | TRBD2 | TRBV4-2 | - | CASSQDRSRGVPGGINEQFF | TGTGCCAGCAGCCAAGATCGGTCGCGGGGGGTGCCGGGTGGGATCAATGAGCAGTTCTTC
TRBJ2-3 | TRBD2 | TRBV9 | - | CASSRERGGTDTQYF | TGTGCCAGCAGCCGAGAGCGGGGGGGCACAGATACGCAGTATTTT
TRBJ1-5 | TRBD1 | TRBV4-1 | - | CASSQFPDREYSNQPQHF | TGCGCCAGCAGCCAATTCCCAGACAGGGAGTATAGCAATCAGCCCCAGCATTTT
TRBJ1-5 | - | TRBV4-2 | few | CASSQARRQELSNQPQHF | TGTGCCAGCAGCCAAGCGAGAAGGCAAGAACTAAGCAATCAGCCCCAGCATTTT
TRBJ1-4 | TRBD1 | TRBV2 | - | CASSAGGQGGEKLFF | TGTGCCAGCAGCGCTGGTGGACAGGGAGGTGAAAAACTGTTTTTT
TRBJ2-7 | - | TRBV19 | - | CASSERDSGGYEQYF | TGTGCCAGTAGTGAACGGGACTCAGGGGGTTACGAGCAGTACTTC
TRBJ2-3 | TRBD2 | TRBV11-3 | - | CASSSGGIAGGLADTQYF | TGTGCCAGCAGCTCCGGCGGCATAGCGGGGGGGCTCGCAGATACGCAGTATTTT
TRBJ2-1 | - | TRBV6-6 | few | CASSHGLAWGNEQFF | TGTGCCAGCAGCCACGGACTGGCATGGGGTAATGAGCAGTTCTTC
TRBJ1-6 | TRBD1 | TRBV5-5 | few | CASSSGQGSYNSPLHF | TGTGCCAGCAGCTCCGGACAGGGCTCCTATAATTCACCCCTCCACTTT
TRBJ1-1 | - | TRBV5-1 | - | CASSLELKNTEAFF | TGCGCCAGCAGCTTGGAGCTGAAGAACACTGAAGCTTTCTTT
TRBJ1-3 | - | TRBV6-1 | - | CASSGTGFGNTIYF | TGTGCCAGCAGTGGAACAGGATTTGGAAACACCATATATTTT
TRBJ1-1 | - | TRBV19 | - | CASSRQVNTEAFF | TGTGCCAGTAGCCGACAGGTGAACACTGAAGCTTTCTTT
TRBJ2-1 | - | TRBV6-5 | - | CASSPDSPYNEQFF | TGTGCCAGCAGCCCGGACTCTCCCTACAATGAGCAGTTCTTC
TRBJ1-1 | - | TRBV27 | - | CASSLQASGEAFF | TGTGCCAGCAGTCTCCAGGCCAGCGGGGAAGCTTTCTTT
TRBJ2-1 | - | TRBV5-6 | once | CASSLRVGSSYNEQFF | TGTGCCAGCAGCTTGCGGGTCGGGTCGTCCTACAATGAGCAGTTCTTC
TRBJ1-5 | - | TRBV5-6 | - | CASSTQHREEQPQHF | TGTGCCAGCAGCACCCAACACCGGGAGGAACAGCCCCAGCATTTT
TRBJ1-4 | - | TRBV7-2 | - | CASSGPPGEKLFF | TGTGCCAGCAGCGGGCCTCCCGGTGAAAAACTGTTTTTT
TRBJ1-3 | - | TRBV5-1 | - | CASSLDSRAFSGNTIYF | TGCGCCAGCAGCTTGGATAGTCGAGCCTTCTCTGGAAACACCATATATTTT
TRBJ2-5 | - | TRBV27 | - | CASSVGARQETQYF | TGTGCCAGCAGTGTGGGGGCGCGACAAGAGACCCAGTACTTC
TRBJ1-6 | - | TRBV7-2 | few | CASRLPSRNSPLHF | TGTGCCAGCAGGCTCCCTAGTAGAAATTCACCCCTCCACTTT
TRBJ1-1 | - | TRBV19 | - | CASIPQWGGDDAEAFF | TGTGCCAGTATTCCACAGTGGGGAGGTGACGACGCTGAAGCTTTCTTT
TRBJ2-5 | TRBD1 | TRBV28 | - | CASRQGHQETQYF | TGTGCCAGCAGACAGGGGCACCAAGAGACCCAGTACTTC
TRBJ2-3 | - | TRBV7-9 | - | CSSRPTGSTDTQYF | TGTTCCAGCAGGCCCACCGGGTCAACAGATACGCAGTATTTT
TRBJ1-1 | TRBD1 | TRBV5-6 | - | CASSLFTAGGGTEAFF | TGTGCCAGCAGCTTGTTTACGGCAGGGGGCGGCACTGAAGCTTTCTTT
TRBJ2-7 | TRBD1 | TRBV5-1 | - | CASTGGQGPAYEQYF | TGCGCCAGCACGGGGGGACAGGGACCAGCCTACGAGCAGTACTTC
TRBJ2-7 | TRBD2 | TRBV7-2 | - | CASSLPSGGYSSYEQYF | TGTGCCAGCAGCTTACCTAGCGGGGGGTACAGCTCCTACGAGCAGTACTTC
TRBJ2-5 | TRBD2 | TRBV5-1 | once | CASRGTSGGASQETQYF | TGCGCCAGCAGAGGGACTAGCGGGGGGGCCAGCCAAGAGACCCAGTACTTC
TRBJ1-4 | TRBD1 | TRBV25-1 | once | CASSEYIGTGAEKLFF | TGTGCCAGCAGTGAATATATAGGGACAGGGGCTGAAAAACTGTTTTTT
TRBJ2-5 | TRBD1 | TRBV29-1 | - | CSVRQGEETQYF | TGCAGCGTTCGGCAGGGGGAAGAGACCCAGTACTTC
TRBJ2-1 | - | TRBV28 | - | CASSGREEQFF | TGTGCCAGCTCCGGGCGGGAAGAGCAGTTCTTC
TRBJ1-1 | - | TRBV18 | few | CASSQNRVNTEAFF | TGTGCCAGCTCACAAAACAGGGTGAACACTGAAGCTTTCTTT
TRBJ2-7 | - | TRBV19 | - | CASSIGPGREQYF | TGTGCCAGTAGTATAGGGCCAGGGCGCGAGCAGTACTTC
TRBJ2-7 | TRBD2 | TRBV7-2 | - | CASSFGLAGYEQYF | TGTGCCAGCAGCTTTGGACTAGCAGGATACGAGCAGTACTTC